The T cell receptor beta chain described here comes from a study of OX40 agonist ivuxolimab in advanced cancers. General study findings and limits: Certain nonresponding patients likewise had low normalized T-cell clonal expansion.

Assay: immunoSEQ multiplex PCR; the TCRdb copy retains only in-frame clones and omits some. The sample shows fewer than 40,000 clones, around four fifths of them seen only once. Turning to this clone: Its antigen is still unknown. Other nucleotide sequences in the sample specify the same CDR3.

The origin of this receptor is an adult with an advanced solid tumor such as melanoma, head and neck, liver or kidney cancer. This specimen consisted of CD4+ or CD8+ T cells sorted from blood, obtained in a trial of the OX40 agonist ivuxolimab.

CDR3 in amino acids: CASSVGETQYF. DNA of the CDR3: TGTGCCAGCAGTGTGGGTGAGACCCAGTACTTC. The V call is TRBV2, the J call TRBJ2-5; D call uncertain. The germline V gene encodes CDR1 SNHLY and CDR2 FYNNEI. The germline V and J ends were trimmed by 4 bases and 5 bases, with 5 bases remaining between them. The CDR3 spans 11 residues.